This TCR beta chain was recovered during a study of T cell responses to AZD1222 COVID-19 vaccine. Points from the study as a whole: There were mostly white British donors and more females than males, and clonal diversity was possibly underestimated. It was only 6 or 7 AZD1222 recipients who were seropositive at baseline.

Germline assignment: CDR1 PRHDT and CDR2 FYEKMQ (reference sequence). The CDR3 has 19 residues. Trimming cost V 2 bases and J 0 bases; bases outside gene matches: 9. In the case of this clone: Its specificity is not known.

Clones were sequenced by immunoSEQ multiplex PCR, and TCRdb holds only the in-frame ones, with some missing. Altogether about 120,000 clones are present, approximately 87% being singletons, with the ten largest covering roughly 3.6%. V is TRBV13 and J is TRBJ1-6, with 8 nucleotides matching TRBD1. The receptor was derived from an adult in good health. The sample was peripheral blood, taken on day 0 of AZD1222 vaccination. The CDR3 spells CASSLIGGTGGSYNSPLHF. The CDR3 region has the DNA TGTGCCAGCAGCTTAATCGGCGGGACAGGCGGCTCCTATAATTCACCCCTCCACTTT.